This T cell receptor (beta chain) emerged from a study of blood T cell repertoires in COVID-19. Study-level background: The United States, Italy and Spain provided the acute and convalescent COVID-19 samples. T cells, B-cell-depleted T cells, or PBMCs provided the cDNA or gDNA that served as material.

Assignment of participants to cohorts was predicated upon participant-reported clinical history. Recovery among Cohort 3 donors was established by two negative PCRs, clearance, or symptom resolution. Sequencing used immunoSEQ multiplex PCR; TCRdb keeps in-frame clones, though not all of them. The sample carries more than 250,000 clones, approximately 85% recorded once. The receptor's source is a man aged 25-45 years who had recovered from COVID-19. The sequenced sample was PBMCs or T cells enriched from blood (not recorded which).

CDR3 amino acids: CSVFSSPNEKLFF. As DNA, the CDR3 is TGCAGCGTATTCAGTTCTCCTAATGAAAAACTGTTTTTT. The rearrangement links TRBV29-1 to TRBJ1-4, with D uncertain. V gave up 6 bases and J gave up 3 bases, with 11 bases separating them. The germline CDR1 and CDR2 sequences are SQVTM and ANQGSEA. The CDR3 has 13 amino acids.